This is a list of T cell receptor beta chains from one sample in a study of blood T cells in healthy people across ages. A single record per CDR3 protein comes from TCRdb applying MiXCR to the 5' RACE reads. This sample has fewer than 650,000 distinct CDR3 sequences; about 25% occur once, and the top ten carry approximately 3.6%. These data are also associated with another study on T cells of mothers and their children.

The source material was blood. The receptors originated from a boy younger than 10 in good health. CDR3s include the opening cysteine and the closing phenylalanine or tryptophan. The D gene is left open where the match is weak. Size values are once, few and many counts, or a class for expanded clones, and some rows have none.

>NA|NA|TRBV12-3/TRBV12-4|TRBJ2-3
CASRTKTPQGRPEPKSTDTQYF
TGTGCCAGCAGAACTAAAACCCCGCAGGGGCGACCAGAACCGAAGAGCACAGATACGCAGTATTTT
>NA|NA|TRBV7-9|TRBJ2-5
CASSSDRSPETQYF
TGTGCCAGCAGCTCCGACCGGTCCCCAGAGACCCAGTACTTC
>NA|NA|TRBV11-2|TRBJ2-2
CASSSRPRARDGELFF
TGTGCCAGCAGCTCCCGGCCCAGGGCGAGGGACGGGGAGCTGTTTTTT
>TRBD2|few|TRBV6-5|TRBJ2-5
CASSYFAGGAGQETQYF
TGTGCCAGCAGTTACTTCGCGGGGGGGGCAGGCCAAGAGACCCAGTACTTC
>NA|few|TRBV27|TRBJ1-1
CASSFSGTYEAFF
TGTGCCAGCAGTTTCTCAGGGACTTACGAAGCTTTCTTT
>NA|NA|TRBV20-1|TRBJ1-3
CSARDHGRGNTIYF
TGCAGTGCTAGAGATCACGGGAGGGGAAACACCATATATTTT
>NA|NA|TRBV5-4|TRBJ2-5
CASSAGDMKETQYF
TGTGCCAGCAGCGCGGGGGACATGAAAGAGACCCAGTACTTC
>NA|NA|TRBV5-5|TRBJ1-2
CASSLLGDYGYTF
TGTGCCAGCAGCTTGCTAGGGGACTATGGCTACACCTTC
>NA|few|TRBV4-2|TRBJ2-5
CASSREGRPQETQYF
TGTGCCAGCAGCCGTGAGGGCCGCCCCCAAGAGACCCAGTACTTC
>TRBD1|NA|TRBV10-3|TRBJ2-1
CAISATGQGGSYNEQFF
TGTGCCATCAGTGCCACCGGACAGGGAGGCTCCTACAATGAGCAGTTCTTC
>TRBD2|many|TRBV20-1|TRBJ2-3
CSASGTSGGDTQYF
TGCAGTGCATCCGGGACTAGCGGGGGCGATACGCAGTATTTT